This TCR beta chain is drawn from a study of shared clonotypes between healthy human individuals. Findings and limits, study-wide: Researchers sampled blood only, noting tissue repertoires likely differ. Clonotypes not shared had lower generation probabilities than those common to all four donors. Among the subsets, naive ones generally showed larger estimated richness than memory ones.

Comment on this clone: What it binds is not known.

The germline V gene encodes CDR1 MNHEY and CDR2 SMNVEV (reference sequence). After removal of 5 bases from V and 0 bases from J, the junction contained 3 bases not matched to a gene. CDR3 length: 15 residues. Clones were read by immunoSEQ multiplex PCR, and TCRdb kept only the in-frame ones, dropping some. The table shows some 2.4 million clones, with 93% occurring only once. The clonotype originates from a man between 18 and 35 years old in good health. Some clones in this sample may be carry-over from other donors' samples. J is TRBJ2-7 and V is TRBV27; 11 bases fit TRBD2. The sample consisted of naive CD4+ T cells from PBMCs. Subset noted: CD45RA+ positively selected. CDR3 in amino acids: CASSNGLAGSYEQYF. For the CDR3, the DNA is TGTGCCAGCAGTAACGGACTAGCGGGCTCCTACGAGCAGTACTTC.